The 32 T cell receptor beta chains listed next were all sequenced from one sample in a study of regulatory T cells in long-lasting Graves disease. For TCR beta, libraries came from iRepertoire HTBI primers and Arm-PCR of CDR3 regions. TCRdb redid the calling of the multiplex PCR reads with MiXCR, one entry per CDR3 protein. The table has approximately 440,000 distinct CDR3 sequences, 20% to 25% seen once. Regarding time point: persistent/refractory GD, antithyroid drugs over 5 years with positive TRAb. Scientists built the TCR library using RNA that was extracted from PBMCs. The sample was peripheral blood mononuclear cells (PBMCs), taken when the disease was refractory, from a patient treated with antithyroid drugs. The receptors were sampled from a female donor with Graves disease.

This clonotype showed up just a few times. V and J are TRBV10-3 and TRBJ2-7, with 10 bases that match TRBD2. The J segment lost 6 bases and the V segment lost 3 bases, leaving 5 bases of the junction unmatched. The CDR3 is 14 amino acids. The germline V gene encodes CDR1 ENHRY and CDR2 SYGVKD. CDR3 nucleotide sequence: TGTGCCATCAGTGATTCTAGCGGGAGTTCCGAGCAGTACTTC. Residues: CAISDSSGSSEQYF.

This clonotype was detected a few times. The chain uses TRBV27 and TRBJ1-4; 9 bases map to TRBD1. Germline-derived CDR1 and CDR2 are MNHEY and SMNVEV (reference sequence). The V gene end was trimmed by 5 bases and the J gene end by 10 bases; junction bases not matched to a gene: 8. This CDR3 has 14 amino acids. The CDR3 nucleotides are TGTGCCAGCAGTCAACAGGGGGCTTTGAGAAAACTGTTTTTT. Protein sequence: CASSQQGALRKLFF.

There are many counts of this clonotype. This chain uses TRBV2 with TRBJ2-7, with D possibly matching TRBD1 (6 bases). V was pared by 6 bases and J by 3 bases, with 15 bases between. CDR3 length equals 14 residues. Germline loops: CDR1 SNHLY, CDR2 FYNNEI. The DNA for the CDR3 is TGTGCCAGCAGGGAAACAGGGAAGGGCTACGAGCAGTACTTC. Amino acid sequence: CASRETGKGYEQYF.

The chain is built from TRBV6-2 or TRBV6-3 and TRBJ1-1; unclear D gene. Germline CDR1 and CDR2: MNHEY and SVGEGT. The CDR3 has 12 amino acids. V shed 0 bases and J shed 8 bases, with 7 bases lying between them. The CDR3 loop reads CASSYSGREAFF. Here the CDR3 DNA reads TGTGCCAGCAGTTACTCGGGCAGAGAAGCTTTCTTT.

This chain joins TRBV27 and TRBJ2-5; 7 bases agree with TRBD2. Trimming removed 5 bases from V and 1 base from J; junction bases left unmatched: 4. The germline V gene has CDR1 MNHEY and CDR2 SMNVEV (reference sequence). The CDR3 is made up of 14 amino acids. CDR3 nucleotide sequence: TGTGCCAGCAGTATGACGGGGGGCCAAGAGACCCAGTACTTC. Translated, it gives CASSMTGGQETQYF.

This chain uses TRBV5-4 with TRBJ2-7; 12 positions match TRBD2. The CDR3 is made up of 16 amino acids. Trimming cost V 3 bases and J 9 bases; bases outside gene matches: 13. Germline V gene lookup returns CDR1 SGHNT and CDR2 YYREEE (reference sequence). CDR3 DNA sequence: TGTGCCAGCAGCTCCCAAGCGGCTAGCGGGAGGGCCGGGCAGTACTTC. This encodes CASSSQAASGRAGQYF.

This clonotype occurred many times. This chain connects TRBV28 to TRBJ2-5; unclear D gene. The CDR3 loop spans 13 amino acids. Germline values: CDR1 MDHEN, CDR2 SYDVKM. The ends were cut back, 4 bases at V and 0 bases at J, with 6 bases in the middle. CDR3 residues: CASSSADQETQYF. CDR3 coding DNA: TGTGCCAGCAGTTCGGCAGACCAAGAGACCCAGTACTTC. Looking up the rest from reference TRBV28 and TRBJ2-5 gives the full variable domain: DVKVTQSSRYLVKRTGEKVFLECVQDMDHENMFWYRQDPGLGLRLIYFSYDVKMKEKGDIPEGYSVSREKKERFSLILESASTNQTSMYLCASSSADQETQYFGPGTRLLVL.

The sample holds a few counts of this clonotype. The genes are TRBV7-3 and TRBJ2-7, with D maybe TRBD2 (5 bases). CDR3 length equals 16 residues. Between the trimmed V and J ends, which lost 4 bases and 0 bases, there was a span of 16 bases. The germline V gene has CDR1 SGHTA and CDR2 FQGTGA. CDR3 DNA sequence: TGTGCCAGCAGCTCTTCCGGGCACAGCGGCTCCTACGAGCAGTACTTC. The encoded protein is CASSSSGHSGSYEQYF.

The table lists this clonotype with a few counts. CDR3 sequence (DNA): TGTGCCAGCAGGCCCCTGGAGCGGTACGAGCAGTACTTC. Translated: CASRPLERYEQYF. The chain couples TRBV13 to TRBJ2-7; tentatively, D is TRBD2 (5 bases). V gave up 6 bases and J gave up 4 bases, with 13 bases separating them. CDR3 length equals 13 residues. Looked up from germline, CDR1 is PRHDT and CDR2 is FYEKMQ (reference sequence).

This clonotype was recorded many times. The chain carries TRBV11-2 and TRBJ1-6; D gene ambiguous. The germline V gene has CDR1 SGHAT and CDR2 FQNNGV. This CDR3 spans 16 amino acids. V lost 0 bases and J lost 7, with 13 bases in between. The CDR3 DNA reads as TGTGCCAGCAGCTTAGATTTGACCTCCGGGAATTCACCCCTCCACTTT. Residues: CASSLDLTSGNSPLHF.

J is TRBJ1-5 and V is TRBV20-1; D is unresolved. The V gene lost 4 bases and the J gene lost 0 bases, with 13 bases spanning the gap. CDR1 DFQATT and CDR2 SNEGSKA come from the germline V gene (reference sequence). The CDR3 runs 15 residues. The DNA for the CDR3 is TGCAGTGCTACTACAGCAGTCTATAGCAATCAGCCCCAGCATTTT. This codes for CSATTAVYSNQPQHF.

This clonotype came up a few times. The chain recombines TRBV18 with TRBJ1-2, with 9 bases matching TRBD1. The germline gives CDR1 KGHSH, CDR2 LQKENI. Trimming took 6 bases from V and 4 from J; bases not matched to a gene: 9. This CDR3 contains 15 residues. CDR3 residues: CASSIAGTGIYGYTF. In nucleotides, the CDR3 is TGTGCCAGCTCCATAGCCGGGACAGGGATCTATGGCTACACCTTC.

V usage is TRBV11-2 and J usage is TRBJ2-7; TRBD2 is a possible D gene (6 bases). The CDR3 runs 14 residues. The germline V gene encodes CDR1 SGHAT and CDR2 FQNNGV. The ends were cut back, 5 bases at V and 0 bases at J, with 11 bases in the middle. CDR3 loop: CASSRYGSSYEQYF. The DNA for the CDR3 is TGTGCCAGCAGCAGGTACGGGAGCTCCTACGAGCAGTACTTC.

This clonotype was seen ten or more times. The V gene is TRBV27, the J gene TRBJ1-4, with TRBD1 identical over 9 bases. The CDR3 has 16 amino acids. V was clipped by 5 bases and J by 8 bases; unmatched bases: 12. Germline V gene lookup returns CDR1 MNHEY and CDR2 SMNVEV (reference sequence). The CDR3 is CASSPRTGQGGEKLFF. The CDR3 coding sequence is TGTGCCAGCAGTCCCCGCACGGGACAGGGAGGGGAAAAACTGTTTTTT.

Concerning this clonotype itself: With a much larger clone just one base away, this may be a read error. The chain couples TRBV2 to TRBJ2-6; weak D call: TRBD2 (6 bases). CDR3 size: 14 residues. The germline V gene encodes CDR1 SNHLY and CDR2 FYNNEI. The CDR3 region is CTSRAGYGANVLTF. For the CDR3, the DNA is TGTACCAGCCGTGCGGGGTATGGGGCCAACGTCCTGACTTTC.

The CDR3 nucleotides read TGTGCCACCAGCGAGGGGTCTTCACCCCTCCACTTT. Translated, it gives CATSEGSSPLHF. The chain links TRBV24-1 to TRBJ1-6; maybe TRBD1 (5 bases). CDR3 length: 12 amino acids. Looked up from germline, CDR1 is KGHDR and CDR2 is SFDVKD. Trimming stripped 7 bases from V and 9 bases from J, with 9 bases between.

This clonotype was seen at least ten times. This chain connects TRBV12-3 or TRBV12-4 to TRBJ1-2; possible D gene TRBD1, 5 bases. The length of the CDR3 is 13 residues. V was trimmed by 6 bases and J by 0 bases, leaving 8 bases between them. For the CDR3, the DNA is TGTGCCAGCAGCCTGGGGGCTAACTATGGCTACACCTTC. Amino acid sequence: CASSLGANYGYTF.

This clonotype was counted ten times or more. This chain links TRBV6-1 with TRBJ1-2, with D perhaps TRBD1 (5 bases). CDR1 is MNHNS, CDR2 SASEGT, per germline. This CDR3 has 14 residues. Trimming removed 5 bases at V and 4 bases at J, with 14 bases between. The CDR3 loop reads CASSQLGRGYGYTF. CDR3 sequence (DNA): TGTGCCAGCAGTCAACTGGGACGGGGCTATGGCTACACCTTC.

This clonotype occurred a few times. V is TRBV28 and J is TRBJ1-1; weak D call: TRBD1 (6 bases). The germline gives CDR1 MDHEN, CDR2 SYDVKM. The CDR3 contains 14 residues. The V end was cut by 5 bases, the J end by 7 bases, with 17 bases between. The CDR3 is CASSGPGHQVEAFF. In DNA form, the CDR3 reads TGTGCCAGCAGTGGACCGGGACACCAAGTTGAAGCTTTCTTT.

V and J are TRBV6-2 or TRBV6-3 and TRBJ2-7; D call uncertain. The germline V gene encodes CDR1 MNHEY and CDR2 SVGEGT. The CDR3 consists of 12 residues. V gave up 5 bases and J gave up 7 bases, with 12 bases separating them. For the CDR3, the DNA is TGTGCCAGCAGTGAATCCCGTCAGGAGCAGTACTTC. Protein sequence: CASSESRQEQYF.

CDR3 sequence (DNA): TGCGCCAGCAGCTTGGCCTCGGGAGGTGCTAATGAAAAACTGTTTTTT. Its translation is CASSLASGGANEKLFF. This chain connects TRBV5-1 to TRBJ1-4; no clear D. Germline V gene lookup returns CDR1 SGHRS and CDR2 YFSETQ. The CDR3 has 16 residues. V lost 0 bases and J lost 3, with 12 bases in between. Together with reference TRBV5-1 and TRBJ1-4, the CDR3 gives the full variable domain: KAGVTQTPRYLIKTRGQQVTLSCSPISGHRSVSWYQQTPGQGLQFLFEYFSETQRNKGNFPGRFSGRQFSNSRSEMNVSTLELGDSALYLCASSLASGGANEKLFFGSGTQLSVL.

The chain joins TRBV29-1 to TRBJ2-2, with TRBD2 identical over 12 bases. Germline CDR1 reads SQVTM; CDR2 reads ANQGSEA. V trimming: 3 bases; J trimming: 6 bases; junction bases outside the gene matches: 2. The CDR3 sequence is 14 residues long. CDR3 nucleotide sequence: TGCAGCGTTGAGACTAGCGGGAGCGCCGGGGAGCTGTTTTTT. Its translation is CSVETSGSAGELFF.

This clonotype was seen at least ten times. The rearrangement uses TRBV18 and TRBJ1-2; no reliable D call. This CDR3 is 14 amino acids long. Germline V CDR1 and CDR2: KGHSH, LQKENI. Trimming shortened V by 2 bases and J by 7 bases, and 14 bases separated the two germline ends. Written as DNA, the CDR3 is TGTGCCAGCTCACCAGGAGCCGGTACGCGTGGCTACACCTTC. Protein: CASSPGAGTRGYTF.

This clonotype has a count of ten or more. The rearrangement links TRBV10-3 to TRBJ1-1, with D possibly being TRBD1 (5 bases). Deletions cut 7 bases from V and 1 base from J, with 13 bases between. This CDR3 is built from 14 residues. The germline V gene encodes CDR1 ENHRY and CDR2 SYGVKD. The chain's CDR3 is CAITPDRTNTEAFF. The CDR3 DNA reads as TGTGCCATCACTCCTGACAGAACGAACACTGAAGCTTTCTTT.

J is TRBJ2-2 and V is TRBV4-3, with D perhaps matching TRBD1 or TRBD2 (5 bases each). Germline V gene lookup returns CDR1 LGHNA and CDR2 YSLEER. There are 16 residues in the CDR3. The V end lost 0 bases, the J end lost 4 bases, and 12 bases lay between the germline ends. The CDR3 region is CASSQDSGRSTGELFF. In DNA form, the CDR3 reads TGCGCCAGCAGCCAAGATTCGGGGCGTTCCACCGGGGAGCTGTTTTTT.

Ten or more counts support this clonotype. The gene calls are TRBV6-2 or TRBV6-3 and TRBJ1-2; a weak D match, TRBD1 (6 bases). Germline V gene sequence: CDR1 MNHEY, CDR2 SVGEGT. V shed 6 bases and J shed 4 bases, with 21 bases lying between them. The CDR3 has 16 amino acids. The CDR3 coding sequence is TGTGCCAGCAGCTACGACAGCCGGACAGCTAGCTATGGCTACACCTTC. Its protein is CASSYDSRTASYGYTF.

In DNA form, the CDR3 reads TGTGCCAGCAGTTCCTGGACCGGGAGAAACTACGAGCAGTACTTC. This encodes CASSSWTGRNYEQYF. The genes are TRBV28 and TRBJ2-7; perhaps TRBD2 as D (6 bases). Germline-derived CDR1 and CDR2 are MDHEN and SYDVKM. The germline V and J ends were trimmed by 4 bases and 3 bases, with 16 bases remaining between them. The CDR3 totals 15 residues.

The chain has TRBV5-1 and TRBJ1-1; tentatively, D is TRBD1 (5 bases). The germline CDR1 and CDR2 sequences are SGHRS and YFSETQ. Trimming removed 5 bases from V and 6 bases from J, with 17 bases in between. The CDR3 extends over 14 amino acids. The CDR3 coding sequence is TGCGCCAGCAGTTCCGGGGGTCTTTTGGCTGAAGCTTTCTTT. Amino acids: CASSSGGLLAEAFF.

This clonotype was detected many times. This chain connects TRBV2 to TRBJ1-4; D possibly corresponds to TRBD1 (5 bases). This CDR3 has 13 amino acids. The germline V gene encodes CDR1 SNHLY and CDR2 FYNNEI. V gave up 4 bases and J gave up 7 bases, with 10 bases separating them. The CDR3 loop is CASSAVGGEKLFF. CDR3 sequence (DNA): TGTGCCAGCAGTGCTGTGGGGGGTGAAAAACTGTTTTTT. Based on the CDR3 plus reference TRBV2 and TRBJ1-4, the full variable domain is EPEVTQTPSHQVTQMGQEVILRCVPISNHLYFYWYRQILGQKVEFLVSFYNNEISEKSEIFDDQFSVERPDGSNFTLKIRSTKLEDSAMYFCASSAVGGEKLFFGSGTQLSVL.

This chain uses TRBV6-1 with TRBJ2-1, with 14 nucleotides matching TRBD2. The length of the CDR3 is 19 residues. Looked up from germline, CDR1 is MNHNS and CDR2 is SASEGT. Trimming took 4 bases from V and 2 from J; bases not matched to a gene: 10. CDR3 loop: CASSGLPGLAGATYNEQFF. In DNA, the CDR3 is TGTGCCAGCAGTGGCCTGCCGGGACTAGCGGGGGCTACCTACAATGAGCAGTTCTTC.

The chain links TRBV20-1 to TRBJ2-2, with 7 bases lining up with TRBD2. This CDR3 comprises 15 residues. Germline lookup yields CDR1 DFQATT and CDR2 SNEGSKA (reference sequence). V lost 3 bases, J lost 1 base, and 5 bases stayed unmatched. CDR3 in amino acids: CSARALAENTGELFF. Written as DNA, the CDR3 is TGCAGTGCTAGGGCCCTAGCGGAGAACACCGGGGAGCTGTTTTTT.

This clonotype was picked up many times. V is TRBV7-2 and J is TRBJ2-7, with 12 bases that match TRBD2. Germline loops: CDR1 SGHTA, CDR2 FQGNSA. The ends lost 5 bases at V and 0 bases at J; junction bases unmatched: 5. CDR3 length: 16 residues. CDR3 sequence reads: CASSRTSGTSSYEQYF. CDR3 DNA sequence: TGTGCCAGCAGCAGGACTAGCGGGACGAGCTCCTACGAGCAGTACTTC.